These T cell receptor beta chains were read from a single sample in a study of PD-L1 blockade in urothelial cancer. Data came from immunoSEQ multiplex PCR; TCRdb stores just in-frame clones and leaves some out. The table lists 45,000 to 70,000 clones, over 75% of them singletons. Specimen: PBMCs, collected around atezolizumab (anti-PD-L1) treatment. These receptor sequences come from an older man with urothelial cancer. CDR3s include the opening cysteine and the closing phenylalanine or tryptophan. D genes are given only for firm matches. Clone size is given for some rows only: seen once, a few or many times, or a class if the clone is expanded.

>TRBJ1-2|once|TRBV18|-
TGTGCCAGCTCACCACTTGCGACAATAGATGGCTACACCTTC
CASSPLATIDGYTF
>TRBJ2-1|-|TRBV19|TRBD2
TGTGCCAGTAGTAGTGCTAGCGGGTCTCGGCAGTTCTTC
CASSSASGSRQFF
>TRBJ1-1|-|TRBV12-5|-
TGTGCTAGTGGTCCAGGACTCAACACTGAAGCTTTCTTT
CASGPGLNTEAFF
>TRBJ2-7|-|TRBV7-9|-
TGTGCCAGCAGCTTAAGTATATCCGGAGCGTTCCACGAGCAGTACTTC
CASSLSISGAFHEQYF
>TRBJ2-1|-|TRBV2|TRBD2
TGTGCCAGCAAGCGGGCGGGAGGGGGCTCCTACAATGAGCAGTTCTTC
CASKRAGGGSYNEQFF
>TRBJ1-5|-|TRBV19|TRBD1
TGTGCCAGTAGTATCTTCACCACGGACAGGGATCAGCCCCAGCATTTT
CASSIFTTDRDQPQHF
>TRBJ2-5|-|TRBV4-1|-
TGCGCCAGCAGCCAAGACGTCCCGGGACAAGAGACCCAGTACTTC
CASSQDVPGQETQYF
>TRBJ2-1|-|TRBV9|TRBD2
TGTGCCAGCAGCCCCGGGGGGGACCTGGGCCGGAGTGAGCAGTTCTTC
CASSPGGDLGRSEQFF
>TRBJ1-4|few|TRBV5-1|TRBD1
TGCGCCAGCAGCTTGAGTTGGGACAGGGGTGAAAAACTGTTTTTT
CASSLSWDRGEKLFF
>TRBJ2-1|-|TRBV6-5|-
TGTGCCAGCAGTTACTCGGGGCCGTTCTACAATGAGCAGTTCTTC
CASSYSGPFYNEQFF
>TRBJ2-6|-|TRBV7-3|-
TGTGCCAGCAGCTTAACGGGGGCCAACTCTGGGGCCAACGTCCTGACTTTC
CASSLTGANSGANVLTF
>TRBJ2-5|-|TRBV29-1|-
TGCAGCGTTGAAGATGACCGGACAGCCCAAGAGACCCAGTACTTC
CSVEDDRTAQETQYF
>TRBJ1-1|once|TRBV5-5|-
TGTGCCAGCAGCCCCGAACAGGGCTACACTGAAGCTTTCTTT
CASSPEQGYTEAFF
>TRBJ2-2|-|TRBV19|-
TGTGCCAGTAGTCGCGGAGGGGCCGGTTCGGGGGAGCTGTTTTTT
CASSRGGAGSGELFF
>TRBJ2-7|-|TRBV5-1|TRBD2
TGCGCCAGCAGCTCGCGGGGGGGCTACGAGCAGTACTTC
CASSSRGGYEQYF
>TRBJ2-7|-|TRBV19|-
TGTGCCAGTAGTATAGAGAGTCGAGCGGAATTCTACGAGCAGTACTTC
CASSIESRAEFYEQYF
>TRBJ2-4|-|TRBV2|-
TGTGCCAGCAGCCGCGGACAGGGAGGGGGAGACATTCAGTACTTC
CASSRGQGGGDIQYF
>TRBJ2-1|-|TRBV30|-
TGTGCCTGGACCATGGGGCTGAATGAGCAGTTCTTC
CAWTMGLNEQFF
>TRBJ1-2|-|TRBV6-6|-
TGTGCCAGCAGAACAAGAGAACAGGACACTAACTATGGCTACACCTTC
CASRTREQDTNYGYTF
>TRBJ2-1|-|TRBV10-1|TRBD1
TGCGCCAGCAGTGAGACCGGGACAGTGAATGAGCAGTTCTTC
CASSETGTVNEQFF
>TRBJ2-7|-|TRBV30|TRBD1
TGTGCCTGGAGTGCCGGGACAGGGGGGATAGACGAGCAGTACTTC
CAWSAGTGGIDEQYF
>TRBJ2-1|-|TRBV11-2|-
TGTGCCAGCAGCTTTTCTGGCGAGGGCTACAATGAGCAGTTCTTC
CASSFSGEGYNEQFF
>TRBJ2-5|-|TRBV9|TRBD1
TGTGCCAGCAGCGTAGAGACAGGGTCGCTAGGAGAGACCCAGTACTTC
CASSVETGSLGETQYF
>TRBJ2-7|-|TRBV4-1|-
TGCGCCAGCAGTTCGGTCCCCGGCAGGGTATACGAGCAGTACTTC
CASSSVPGRVYEQYF
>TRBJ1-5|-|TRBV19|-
TGTGCCAGTAGTATAGCCCACCTACGGCAGGTTAGCAATCAGCCCCAGCATTTT
CASSIAHLRQVSNQPQHF
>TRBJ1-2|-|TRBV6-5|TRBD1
TGTGCCAGCAGTTACTCTGCGGACAGGCGCTATGGCTACACCTTC
CASSYSADRRYGYTF
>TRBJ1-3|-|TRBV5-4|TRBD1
TGTGCCAGCAGCCTCGACAGGGGCTCTGGAAACACCATATATTTT
CASSLDRGSGNTIYF
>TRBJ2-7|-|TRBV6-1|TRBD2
TGTGCCAGCAGAGGACTAGCGGCAAGGAGCGAGCAGTACTTC
CASRGLAARSEQYF
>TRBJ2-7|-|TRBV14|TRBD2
TGTGCCAGCAGACTTACAGCGGGAGGCGCCTACGAGCAGTACTTC
CASRLTAGGAYEQYF
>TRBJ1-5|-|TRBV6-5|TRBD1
TGTGCCAGCAGCCGCGCAGGGGGTAGCAATCAGCCCCAGCATTTT
CASSRAGGSNQPQHF
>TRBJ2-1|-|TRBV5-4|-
TGTGCCAGCAGCCCAGAGGGAACCCACAATGAGCAGTTCTTC
CASSPEGTHNEQFF
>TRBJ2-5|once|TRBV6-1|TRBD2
TGTGCCAGCAGTGATGGGGGGGACCAAGAGACCCAGTACTTC
CASSDGGDQETQYF
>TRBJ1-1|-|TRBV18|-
TGTGCCAGCTCACCCTCGGGTGCGGGGGTTTTCGGGTCTGAAGCTTTCTTT
CASSPSGAGVFGSEAFF
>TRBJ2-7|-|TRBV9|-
TGTGCCAGCAGCGGGACAGACTACGAGCAGTACTTC
CASSGTDYEQYF
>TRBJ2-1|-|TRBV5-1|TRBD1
TGCGCCAGCAGCGTACAGGGGGCGTTATACAATGAGCAGTTCTTC
CASSVQGALYNEQFF
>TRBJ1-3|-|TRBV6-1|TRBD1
TGTGCCAGCAGTGAAGCCGGGACAGGGTACACCATATATTTT
CASSEAGTGYTIYF
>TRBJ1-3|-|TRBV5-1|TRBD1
TGCGCCAGCAGCCCCGGACAGGGGGCGGGAAACACCATATATTTT
CASSPGQGAGNTIYF
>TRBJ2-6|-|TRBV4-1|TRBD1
TGCGCCAGCAGCCCATGGACAGGGGACCCCTCTGGGGCCAACGTCCTGACTTTC
CASSPWTGDPSGANVLTF
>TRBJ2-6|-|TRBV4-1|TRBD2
TGCGCCAGCAGCCCGCCGGGGGGCTCTGGGGCCAACGTCCTGACTTTC
CASSPPGGSGANVLTF
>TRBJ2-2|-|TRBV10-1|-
TGCGCCAGCAGTGGGTCGAGGTGGCCGGGGACCGGGGAGCTGTTTTTT
CASSGSRWPGTGELFF
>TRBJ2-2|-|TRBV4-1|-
TGCGCCAGCAGCCGCCAGACAGGACCGAACACCGGGGAGCTGTTTTTT
CASSRQTGPNTGELFF
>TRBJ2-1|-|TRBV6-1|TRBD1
TGTGCAGTCCGCCAGGGGGCAAACTACAATGAGCAGTTCTTC
CAVRQGANYNEQFF
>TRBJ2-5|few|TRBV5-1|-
TGCGCCAGCAGCTCAGGCGGGGTGGTCGGAGAGACCCAGTACTTC
CASSSGGVVGETQYF
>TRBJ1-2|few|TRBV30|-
TGTGCCTGGAGTATGACAGTCGGCGGCTACACCTTC
CAWSMTVGGYTF
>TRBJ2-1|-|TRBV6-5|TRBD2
TGTGCCAGCAGTTACCGAACTAGCGGGAGGGGGAATGAGCAGTTCTTC
CASSYRTSGRGNEQFF